This entry describes one T cell receptor beta chain. Its target is unknown. V lost 3 bases, J lost 6 bases, and 4 bases stayed unmatched. This CDR3 region has 14 residues. Germline V gene sequence: CDR1 LGHNA, CDR2 YSLEER. The record originates from a study of T cell responses to AZD1222 COVID-19 vaccine. Findings of the study overall: Among AZD1222 vaccinees, only 5 to 7 were seropositive at baseline. Variant regions that are unmutated are reportedly the target of nearly half of spike-specific TCRs.

The method was immunoSEQ multiplex PCR; TCRdb's version includes in-frame clones alone and lacks a portion of them. The top ten clones hold around 8.6% of a sample with 95,000 to 100,000 clones, roughly nine tenths of them seen once. The J gene is TRBJ2-1, the V gene TRBV4-3; TRBD2 matches 8 bases. The source of this sequence is an adult who received the AZD1222 COVID-19 vaccine. Sequencing used peripheral blood, obtained 28 days after the second AZD1222 dose. The CDR3 DNA reads TGCGCCAGCAGCCATTCCGGGAGGGTCAATGAGCAGTTCTTC. This sequence encodes CASSHSGRVNEQFF.